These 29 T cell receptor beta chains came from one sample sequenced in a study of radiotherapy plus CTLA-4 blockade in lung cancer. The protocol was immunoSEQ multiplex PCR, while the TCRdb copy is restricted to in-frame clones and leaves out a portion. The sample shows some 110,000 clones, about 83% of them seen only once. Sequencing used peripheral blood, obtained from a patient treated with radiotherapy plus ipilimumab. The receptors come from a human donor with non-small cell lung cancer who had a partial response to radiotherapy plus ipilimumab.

The CDR3 loop reads CASSLVKGSYGYTF. Written as DNA, the CDR3 is TGTGCCAGCAGCTTGGTAAAGGGGTCCTATGGCTACACCTTC. The chain is built from TRBV7-3 and TRBJ1-2; D is perhaps TRBD1 (5 bases). This CDR3 comprises 14 residues. CDR1 SGHTA and CDR2 FQGTGA come from the germline V gene. Trimming pared 3 bases from V and 4 bases from J, leaving 12 bases between.

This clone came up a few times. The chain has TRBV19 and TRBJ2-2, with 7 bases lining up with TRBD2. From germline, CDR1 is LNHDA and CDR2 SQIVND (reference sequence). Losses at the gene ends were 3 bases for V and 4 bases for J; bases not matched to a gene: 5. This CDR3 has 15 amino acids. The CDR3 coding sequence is TGTGCCAGTAGTATGAGAGCGGGACGCACCGGGGAGCTGTTTTTT. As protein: CASSMRAGRTGELFF. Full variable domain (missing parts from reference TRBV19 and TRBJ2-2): DGGITQSPKYLFRKEGQNVTLSCEQNLNHDAMYWYRQDPGQGLRLIYYSQIVNDFQKGDIAEGYSVSREKKESFPLTVTSAQKNPTAFYLCASSMRAGRTGELFFGEGSRLTVL.

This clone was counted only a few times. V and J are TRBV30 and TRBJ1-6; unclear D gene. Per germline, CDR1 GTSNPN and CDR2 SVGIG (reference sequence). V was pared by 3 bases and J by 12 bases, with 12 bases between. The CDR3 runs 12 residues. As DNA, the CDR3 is TGTGCCTGGAGCCGAACGTCGGGACCCCTCCACTTT. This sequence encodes CAWSRTSGPLHF.

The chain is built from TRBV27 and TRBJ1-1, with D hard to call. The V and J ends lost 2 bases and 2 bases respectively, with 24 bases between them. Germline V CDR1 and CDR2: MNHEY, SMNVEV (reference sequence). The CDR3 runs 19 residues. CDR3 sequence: CASSLRGEPKITRNTEAFF. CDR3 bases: TGTGCCAGCAGTTTACGGGGAGAGCCGAAAATTACGAGAAACACTGAAGCTTTCTTT.

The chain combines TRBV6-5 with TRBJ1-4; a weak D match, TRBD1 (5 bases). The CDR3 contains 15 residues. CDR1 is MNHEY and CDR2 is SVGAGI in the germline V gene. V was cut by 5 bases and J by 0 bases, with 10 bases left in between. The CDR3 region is CASSRGDSTNEKLFF. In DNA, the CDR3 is TGTGCCAGCAGTCGTGGGGACTCAACTAATGAAAAACTGTTTTTT.

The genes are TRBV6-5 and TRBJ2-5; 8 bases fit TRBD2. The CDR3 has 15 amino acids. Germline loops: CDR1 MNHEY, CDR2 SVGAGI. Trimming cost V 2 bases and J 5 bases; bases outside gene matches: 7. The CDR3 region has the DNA TGTGCCAGCAGTTACGTGGGCGGGAGGCTCGAGACCCAGTACTTC. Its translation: CASSYVGGRLETQYF.

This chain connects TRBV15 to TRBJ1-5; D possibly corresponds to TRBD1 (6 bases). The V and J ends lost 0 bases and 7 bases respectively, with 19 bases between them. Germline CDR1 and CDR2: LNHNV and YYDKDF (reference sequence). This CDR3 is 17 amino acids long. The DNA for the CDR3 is TGTGCCACCAGCAGAGATCTAACAGGGACCCTCCTACAGCCCCAGCATTTT. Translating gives CATSRDLTGTLLQPQHF.

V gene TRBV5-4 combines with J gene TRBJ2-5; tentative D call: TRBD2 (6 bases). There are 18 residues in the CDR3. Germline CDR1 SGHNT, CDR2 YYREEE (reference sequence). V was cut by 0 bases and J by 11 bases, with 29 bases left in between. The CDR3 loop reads CASSLAGSGAYVLMEQYF. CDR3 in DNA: TGTGCCAGCAGCTTGGCGGGTAGCGGAGCCTACGTATTAATGGAGCAGTACTTC.

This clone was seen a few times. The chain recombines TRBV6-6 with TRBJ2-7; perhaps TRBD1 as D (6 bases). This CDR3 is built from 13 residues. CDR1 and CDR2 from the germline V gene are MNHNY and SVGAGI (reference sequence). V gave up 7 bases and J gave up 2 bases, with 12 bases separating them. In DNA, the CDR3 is TGTGCCAGCACCCAACAGGGCCCCTACGAGCAGTACTTC. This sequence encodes CASTQQGPYEQYF.

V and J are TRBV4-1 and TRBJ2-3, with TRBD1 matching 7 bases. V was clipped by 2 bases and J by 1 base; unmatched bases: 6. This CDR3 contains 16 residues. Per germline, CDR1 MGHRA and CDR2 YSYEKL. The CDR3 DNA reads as TGCGCCAGCAGCCAAATCAGGGGGACGCGCACAGATACGCAGTATTTT. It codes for CASSQIRGTRTDTQYF.

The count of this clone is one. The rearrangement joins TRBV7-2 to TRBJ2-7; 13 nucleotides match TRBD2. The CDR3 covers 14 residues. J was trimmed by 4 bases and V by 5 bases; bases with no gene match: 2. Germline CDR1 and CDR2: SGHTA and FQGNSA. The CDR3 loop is CASSRTSGRYEQYF. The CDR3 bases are TGTGCCAGCAGCCGGACTAGCGGGAGATACGAGCAGTACTTC.

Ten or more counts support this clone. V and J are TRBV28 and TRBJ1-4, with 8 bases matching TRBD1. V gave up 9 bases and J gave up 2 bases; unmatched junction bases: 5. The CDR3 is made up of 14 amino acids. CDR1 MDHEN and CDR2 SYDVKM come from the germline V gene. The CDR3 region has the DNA TGTGCCAGTTTTTCAGGGGGCACTAATGAAAAACTGTTTTTT. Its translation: CASFSGGTNEKLFF.

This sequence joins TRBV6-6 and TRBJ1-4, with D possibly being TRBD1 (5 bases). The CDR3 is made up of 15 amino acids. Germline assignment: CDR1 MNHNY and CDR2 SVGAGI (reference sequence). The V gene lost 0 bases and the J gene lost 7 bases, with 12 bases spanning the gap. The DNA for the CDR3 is TGTGCCAGCAGTTACTCAAATGTGGGGGGTGAAAAACTGTTTTTT. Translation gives CASSYSNVGGEKLFF.

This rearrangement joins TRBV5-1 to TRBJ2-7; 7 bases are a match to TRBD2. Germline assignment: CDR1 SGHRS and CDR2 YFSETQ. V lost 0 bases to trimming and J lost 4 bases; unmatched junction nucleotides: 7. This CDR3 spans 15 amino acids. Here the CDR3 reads CASSLVRGRAYEQYV. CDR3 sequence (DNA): TGCGCCAGCAGCTTGGTTCGGGGGAGGGCTTACGAGCAGTACGTC.

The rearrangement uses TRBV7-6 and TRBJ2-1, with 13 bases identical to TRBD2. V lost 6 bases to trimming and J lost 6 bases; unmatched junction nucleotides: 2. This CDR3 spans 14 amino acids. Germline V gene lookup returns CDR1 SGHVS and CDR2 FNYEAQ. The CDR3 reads CASSTSGRANEQFF. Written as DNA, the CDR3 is TGTGCCAGCAGTACTAGCGGGAGGGCCAATGAGCAGTTCTTC.

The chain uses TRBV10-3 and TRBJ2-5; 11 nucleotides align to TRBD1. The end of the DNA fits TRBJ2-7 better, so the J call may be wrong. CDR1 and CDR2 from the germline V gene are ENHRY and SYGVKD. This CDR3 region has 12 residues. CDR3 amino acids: CAIRGQGDEQYF. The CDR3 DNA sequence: TGTGCCATCAGGGGACAGGGGGACGAGCAGTACTTC.

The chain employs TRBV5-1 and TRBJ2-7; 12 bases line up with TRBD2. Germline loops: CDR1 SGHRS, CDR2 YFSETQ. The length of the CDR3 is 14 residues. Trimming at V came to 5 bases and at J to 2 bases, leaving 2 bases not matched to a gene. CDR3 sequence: CASRTSGRTYEQYF. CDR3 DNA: TGCGCCAGCAGAACTAGCGGGAGGACCTACGAGCAGTACTTC.

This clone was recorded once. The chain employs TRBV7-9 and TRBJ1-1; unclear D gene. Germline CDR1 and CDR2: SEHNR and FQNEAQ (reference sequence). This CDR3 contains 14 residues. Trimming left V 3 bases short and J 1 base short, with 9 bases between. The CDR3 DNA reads TGTGCCAGCAGCTTCATCGGGTCGAACACTGAAGCTTTCTTT. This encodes CASSFIGSNTEAFF.

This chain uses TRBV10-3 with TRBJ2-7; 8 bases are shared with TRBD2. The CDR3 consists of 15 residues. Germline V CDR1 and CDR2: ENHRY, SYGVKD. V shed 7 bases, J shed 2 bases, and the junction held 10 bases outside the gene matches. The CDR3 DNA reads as TGTGCCATCACCTTAGCGGGACTCTCAACCTACGAGCAGTACGTC. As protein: CAITLAGLSTYEQYV.

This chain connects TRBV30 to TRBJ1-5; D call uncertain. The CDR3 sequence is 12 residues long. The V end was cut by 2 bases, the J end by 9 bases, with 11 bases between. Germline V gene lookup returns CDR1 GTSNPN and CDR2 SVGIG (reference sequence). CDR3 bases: TGTGCCTGGAGTTTTGAAGCAGGGCCCCAGCATTTT. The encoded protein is CAWSFEAGPQHF.

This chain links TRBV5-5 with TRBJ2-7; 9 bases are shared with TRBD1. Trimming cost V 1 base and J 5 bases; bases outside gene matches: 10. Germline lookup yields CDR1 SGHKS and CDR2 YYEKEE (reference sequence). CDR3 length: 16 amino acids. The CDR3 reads CASSLRVVGQGNEQYV. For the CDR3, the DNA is TGTGCCAGCAGCTTGAGGGTCGTTGGACAGGGGAACGAGCAGTACGTC.

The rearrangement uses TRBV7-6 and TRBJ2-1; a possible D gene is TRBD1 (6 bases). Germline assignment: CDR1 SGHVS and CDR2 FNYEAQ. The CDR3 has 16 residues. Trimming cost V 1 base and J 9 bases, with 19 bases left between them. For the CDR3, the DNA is TGTGCCAGCAGCTTAGTAGGGGGACAATCCAGGGGTGAGCAGTTCTTC. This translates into CASSLVGGQSRGEQFF.

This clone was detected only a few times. CDR3 nucleotides: TGTGCCAGTAGTATAGGATTCACGAGCTACTATGGCTACACCTTC. Amino acids: CASSIGFTSYYGYTF. V is TRBV19 and J is TRBJ1-2; D unresolved. The germline V gene has CDR1 LNHDA and CDR2 SQIVND (reference sequence). CDR3 length equals 15 residues. V gave up 1 base and J gave up 3 bases, with 12 bases separating them.

CDR3 DNA sequence: TGCGCCAGCAGCTTGACCGGCGGTGAAGCTTTCTTT. Its translation is CASSLTGGEAFF. This chain joins TRBV5-1 and TRBJ1-1; D unresolved. V was clipped by 1 base and J by 7 bases, with 8 bases between them. The V gene's germline CDR1 is SGHRS and CDR2 YFSETQ. The CDR3 length is 12 residues.

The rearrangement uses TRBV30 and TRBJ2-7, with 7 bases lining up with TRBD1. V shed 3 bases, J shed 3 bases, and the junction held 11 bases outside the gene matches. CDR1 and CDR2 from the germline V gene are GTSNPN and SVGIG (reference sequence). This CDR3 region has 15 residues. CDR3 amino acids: CAWRPIGQGVYEQYF. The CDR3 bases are TGTGCCTGGAGGCCGATCGGGCAGGGGGTCTACGAGCAGTACTTC.

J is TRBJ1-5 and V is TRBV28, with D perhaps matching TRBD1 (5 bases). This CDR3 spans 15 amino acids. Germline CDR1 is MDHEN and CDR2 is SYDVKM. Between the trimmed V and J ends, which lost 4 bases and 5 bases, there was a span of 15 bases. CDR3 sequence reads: CASSSPLGTYQPQHF. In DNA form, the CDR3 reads TGTGCCAGCAGTTCCCCTTTGGGGACTTATCAGCCCCAGCATTTT.

DNA for the CDR3: TGTGCCTGGAGGGAAGCGGGAGTACAAGAGACCCAGTACTTC. Residues: CAWREAGVQETQYF. This chain connects TRBV30 to TRBJ2-5; TRBD2 matches 8 bases. The CDR3 contains 14 residues. The junction had 5 bases not matched to a gene; V was cut back by 3 bases and J by 2 bases. From germline, CDR1 is GTSNPN and CDR2 SVGIG (reference sequence). The variable domain in full, with the rest retrieved from reference TRBV30 and TRBJ2-5, is SQTIHQWPATLVQPVGSPLSLECTVEGTSNPNLYWYRQAAGRGLQLLFYSVGIGQISSEVPQNLSASRPQDRQFILSSKKLLLSDSGFYLCAWREAGVQETQYFGPGTRLLVL.

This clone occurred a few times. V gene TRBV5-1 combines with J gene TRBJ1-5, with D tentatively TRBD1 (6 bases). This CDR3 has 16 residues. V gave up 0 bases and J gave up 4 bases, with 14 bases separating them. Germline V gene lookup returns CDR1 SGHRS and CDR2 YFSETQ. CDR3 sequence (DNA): TGCGCCAGCAGCTTGGGGACAGAGCCGACAAATCAGCCCCAGCATTTT. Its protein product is CASSLGTEPTNQPQHF.

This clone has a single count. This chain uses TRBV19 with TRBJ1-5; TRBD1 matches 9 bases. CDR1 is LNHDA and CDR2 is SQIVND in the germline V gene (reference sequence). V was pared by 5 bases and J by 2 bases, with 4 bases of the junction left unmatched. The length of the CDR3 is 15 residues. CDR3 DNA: TGTGCCAGTAGTCTCCGGGACAGGGGCAATCAGCCCCAGCATTTT. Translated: CASSLRDRGNQPQHF.